This TCR beta chain appears in the sequencing data of a study of blood T cell repertoires in COVID-19. Across the whole study: T cells, B-cell-depleted T cells, or PBMCs provided the cDNA or gDNA that served as material.

The V gene end was trimmed by 3 bases and the J gene end by 14 bases; junction bases not matched to a gene: 14. The CDR3 totals 14 residues. Germline CDR1 and CDR2: LGHDT and YNNKEL (reference sequence). Participants were aged roughly 18 to 89 years from approximately 23 US areas. Per the original methods: Amplification of reference gene primers provided the estimated nucleated cell counts. Sequencing used immunoSEQ multiplex PCR; TCRdb keeps in-frame clones, though not all of them. V, J and clone size are those of that table, while D and trimming were read from the DNA. The sample records around 270,000 clones, over 70% being singletons.

J is TRBJ1-2 and V is TRBV3-1 (or the pseudogene TRBV3-2), with 8 bases that match TRBD1. This clonotype was sampled from a woman aged 40 to 55 who had been exposed to COVID-19. Sequenced sample: PBMCs or T cells enriched from blood (not recorded which). For the CDR3, the DNA is TGTGCCAGCAGCCAGGCCGGGACAGGCCCGGTCCGGACCTTC. It translates to CASSQAGTGPVRTF.